These 31 T cell receptor beta chains came from one sample sequenced in a study of cytomegalovirus exposure and HLA in healthy donors. The PCR ran on 60 Vbeta and 13 Jbeta primers. Here immunoSEQ multiplex PCR was the method, and the copy in TCRdb shows in-frame clones only, minus some. The sample consists of 190,000 or so clones, around 81% of them appearing once. Sequencing was carried out using PBMCs. The receptor source for this set is a woman aged 50 to 60 in good health and CMV-seropositive.

The chain joins TRBV30 to TRBJ2-7; TRBD1 is a possible D gene (8 bases). Germline V lookup: CDR1 GTSNPN, CDR2 SVGIG (reference sequence). The CDR3 runs to 13 residues. V was cut by 4 bases and J by 6 bases, with 16 bases left in between. CDR3 region: CAWTPDREGEQYF. For the CDR3, the DNA is TGTGCCTGGACTCCGGACAGGGAGGGCGAGCAGTACTTC.

This CDR3 is CASSSGQGAGWTEAFF. DNA for the CDR3: TGTGCCAGCAGTTCGGGACAGGGGGCAGGGTGGACTGAAGCTTTCTTT. This sequence joins TRBV6-6 and TRBJ1-1, with TRBD1 identical over 12 bases. CDR3 length equals 16 residues. The germline V gene has CDR1 MNHNY and CDR2 SVGAGI (reference sequence). J was trimmed by 5 bases and V by 4 bases; bases with no gene match: 8.

This clone was found once. The chain is built from TRBV11-2 and TRBJ1-1; a possible D gene is TRBD1 (6 bases). From germline, CDR1 is SGHAT and CDR2 FQNNGV. The CDR3 loop spans 16 amino acids. Trimming cost V 5 bases and J 4 bases, with 20 bases left between them. CDR3 in DNA: TGTGCCAGCAGCCACCGGACAGATACTTACTCCACTGAAGCTTTCTTT. Translating gives CASSHRTDTYSTEAFF.

This clone was seen only once. This chain links TRBV7-6 with TRBJ2-7; D perhaps matches TRBD2 (5 bases). Germline lookup yields CDR1 SGHVS and CDR2 FNYEAQ. The length of the CDR3 is 15 residues. V was pared by 2 bases and J by 0 bases, with 11 bases between. The CDR3 region has the DNA TGTGCCAGCAGCTTATCCCGGGAAAGCTCCTACGAGCAGTACTTC. It encodes CASSLSRESSYEQYF.

V usage is TRBV13 and J usage is TRBJ1-2; the match to TRBD1 covers 10 bases. The CDR3 sequence is 15 residues long. The V and J ends lost 3 bases and 8 bases, in that order; junction bases with no gene match: 9. Germline V gene lookup returns CDR1 PRHDT and CDR2 FYEKMQ (reference sequence). Written as DNA, the CDR3 is TGTGCCAGCAGCTTGCCGACAGGGGGCCTCTGGGGCTACACCTTC. Translating gives CASSLPTGGLWGYTF.

V gene TRBV27 combines with J gene TRBJ2-7; TRBD2 agrees at 13 bases. Germline CDR1 and CDR2: MNHEY and SMNVEV (reference sequence). V dropped 6 bases and J dropped 2; count of bases not matched to a gene: 13. The CDR3 runs to 18 residues. CDR3 sequence (DNA): TGTGCCAGCAGAAAGTCGGGACTAGCGGGGCGAGAGACCTACGAGCAGTACTTC. It is translated as CASRKSGLAGRETYEQYF.

The rearrangement uses TRBV30 and TRBJ1-1; TRBD1 matches 7 bases. Per germline, CDR1 GTSNPN and CDR2 SVGIG (reference sequence). There are 13 residues in the CDR3. J was trimmed by 4 bases and V by 1 base; bases with no gene match: 3. CDR3 sequence: CAWSEGARTEAFF. The CDR3 region has the DNA TGTGCCTGGAGTGAGGGGGCCCGCACTGAAGCTTTCTTT.

V is TRBV15 and J is TRBJ2-7; TRBD2 agrees at 7 bases. The CDR3 covers 14 residues. J was trimmed by 5 bases and V by 0 bases; bases with no gene match: 4. Germline assignment: CDR1 LNHNV and CDR2 YYDKDF (reference sequence). This CDR3 is CATSRDGRSHEQYF. In DNA form, the CDR3 reads TGTGCCACCAGCAGAGACGGGAGGTCCCACGAGCAGTACTTC.

The gene calls are TRBV30 and TRBJ2-2, with TRBD1 matching 8 bases. The J segment lost 5 bases and the V segment lost 4 bases, leaving 6 bases of the junction unmatched. Germline values: CDR1 GTSNPN, CDR2 SVGIG (reference sequence). The CDR3 is made up of 14 amino acids. CDR3 loop: CAWIQGAGTGELFF. In DNA, the CDR3 is TGTGCCTGGATCCAGGGGGCGGGTACCGGGGAGCTGTTTTTT. Filled out from reference TRBV30 and TRBJ2-2, the complete variable domain reads SQTIHQWPATLVQPVGSPLSLECTVEGTSNPNLYWYRQAAGRGLQLLFYSVGIGQISSEVPQNLSASRPQDRQFILSSKKLLLSDSGFYLCAWIQGAGTGELFFGEGSRLTVL.

The gene calls are TRBV27 and TRBJ2-7; no definite D call. The CDR3 covers 12 residues. Trimming removed 10 bases at V and 0 bases at J, with 10 bases between. Germline CDR1 and CDR2: MNHEY and SMNVEV (reference sequence). CDR3 residues: CATRGFSYEQYF. CDR3 nucleotide sequence: TGTGCCACGCGCGGCTTCTCCTACGAGCAGTACTTC.

V gene TRBV27 combines with J gene TRBJ1-6; 10 bases map to TRBD1. Germline V gene data show CDR1 as MNHEY and CDR2 as SMNVEV (reference sequence). The ends lost 3 bases at V and 9 bases at J; junction bases unmatched: 5. This CDR3 spans 15 amino acids. DNA of the CDR3: TGTGCCAGCAGTTTGCGCCGGGACAGGGGTTCACCCCTCCACTTT. Translation: CASSLRRDRGSPLHF.

The CDR3 coding sequence is TGTGCCAGCAGCGGACCCGGGACAGGGAGGGTGGTAGGAAATTCACCCCTCCACTTT. Protein sequence: CASSGPGTGRVVGNSPLHF. The chain is built from TRBV21-1 and TRBJ1-6; TRBD1 was called by the table and not checked on the DNA. TRBV21-1 is deemed a pseudogene. This CDR3 is 19 amino acids long.

This rearrangement joins TRBV6-1 to TRBJ2-1; D gene uncertain. The length of the CDR3 is 14 residues. The V end lost 5 bases, the J end lost 0 bases, and 8 bases lay between the germline ends. Germline CDR1 is MNHNS and CDR2 is SASEGT. CDR3 nucleotides: TGTGCCAGCAGTTGGCAAAGCTCCTACAATGAGCAGTTCTTC. This codes for CASSWQSSYNEQFF.

This clone was detected only a few times. J is TRBJ2-3 and V is TRBV6-1; perhaps TRBD2 as D (5 bases). The CDR3 runs 16 residues. Germline CDR1 is MNHNS and CDR2 is SASEGT. V lost 4 bases to trimming and J lost 0 bases, with 14 bases between them. This CDR3 is CASSVRARISTDTQYF. Here the CDR3 DNA reads TGTGCCAGCAGTGTGCGGGCCAGGATAAGCACAGATACGCAGTATTTT.

The chain combines TRBV5-1 with TRBJ2-5; TRBD1 agrees at 7 bases. Germline lookup yields CDR1 SGHRS and CDR2 YFSETQ. CDR3 length: 14 residues. J was trimmed by 4 bases and V by 2 bases; bases with no gene match: 5. CDR3 in DNA: TGCGCCAGCAGCTTACAGGGGCAGGGAGAGACCCAGTACTTC. It codes for CASSLQGQGETQYF.

The chain joins TRBV6-6 to TRBJ1-2, with D tentatively TRBD1 (6 bases). V was trimmed by 0 bases and J by 6 bases, leaving 14 bases between them. Germline V gene lookup returns CDR1 MNHNY and CDR2 SVGAGI (reference sequence). CDR3 length equals 15 residues. The CDR3 is CASSYSPDRKDGYTF. Written as DNA, the CDR3 is TGTGCCAGCAGTTACTCCCCCGACAGGAAGGATGGCTACACCTTC.

The chain recombines TRBV29-1 with TRBJ1-1, with 7 bases matching TRBD1. The CDR3 is 13 residues long. J lost 0 bases, V lost 6 bases, and 4 bases had no gene match. Germline CDR1 reads SQVTM; CDR2 reads ANQGSEA. The CDR3 nucleotides are TGCAGCGTGAAGGGACAGCTGAACACTGAAGCTTTCTTT. Translated: CSVKGQLNTEAFF.

The chain is built from TRBV11-2 and TRBJ2-3, with TRBD2 as a possible D gene (5 bases). CDR3 length equals 12 residues. Germline-derived CDR1 and CDR2 are SGHAT and FQNNGV. The V gene lost 5 bases and the J gene lost 6 bases, with 9 bases spanning the gap. CDR3 sequence reads: CASSLRRDTQYF. CDR3 DNA sequence: TGTGCCAGCAGCCTTAGGAGGGATACGCAGTATTTT. The full variable domain, completed using reference TRBV11-2 and TRBJ2-3, is EAGVAQSPRYKIIEKRQSVAFWCNPISGHATLYWYQQILGQGPKLLIQFQNNGVVDDSQLPKDRFSAERLKGVDSTLKIQPAKLEDSAVYLCASSLRRDTQYFGPGTRLTVL.

The chain links TRBV7-6 to TRBJ1-6; 10 positions agree with TRBD1. CDR1 and CDR2 (germline): SGHVS, FNYEAQ. After removal of 5 bases from V and 9 bases from J, the junction contained 13 bases not matched to a gene. This CDR3 comprises 17 residues. The CDR3 sequence: CASSPGGTGDYGSPLHF. The CDR3 region has the DNA TGTGCCAGCAGCCCAGGGGGGACAGGGGACTATGGTTCACCCCTCCACTTT.

The rearrangement joins TRBV28 to TRBJ2-2; a possible D gene is TRBD1 (6 bases). Germline loops: CDR1 MDHEN, CDR2 SYDVKM. The V gene lost 5 bases and the J gene lost 4 bases, with 14 bases spanning the gap. The CDR3 consists of 15 residues. CDR3 sequence reads: CASSDHQQGTGELFF. The CDR3 DNA follows: TGTGCCAGCAGTGATCACCAACAGGGCACCGGGGAGCTGTTTTTT.

The sample holds a few counts of this clone. This rearrangement joins TRBV9 to TRBJ1-2; D unresolved. V dropped 0 bases and J dropped 8 bases, with 14 bases sitting between them. Germline loops: CDR1 SGDLS, CDR2 YYNGEE. This CDR3 has 14 amino acids. The CDR3 nucleotides are TGTGCCAGCAGCGTAGATCCGGGGTTGCGGGGCTACACCTTC. Its protein is CASSVDPGLRGYTF.

The genes are TRBV6-1 and TRBJ1-5; D is uncertain. Per germline, CDR1 MNHNS and CDR2 SASEGT. CDR3 size: 14 residues. The V and J ends lost 5 bases and 7 bases respectively, with 15 bases between them. CDR3 coding DNA: TGTGCCAGCAGTTTCGGAGGGATTGGACAGCCCCAGCATTTT. As protein: CASSFGGIGQPQHF.

CDR3 sequence reads: CASSTTGAGETQYF. The CDR3 DNA follows: TGTGCCAGTAGTACGACAGGGGCGGGAGAGACCCAGTACTTC. V usage is TRBV19 and J usage is TRBJ2-5, with TRBD1 matching over 8 bases. The CDR3 length is 14 residues. With V trimmed by 4 bases and J by 4 bases, 5 bases remained unmatched. Germline assignment: CDR1 LNHDA and CDR2 SQIVND (reference sequence).

The chain links TRBV4-1 to TRBJ2-2; D remains unclear. Germline values: CDR1 MGHRA, CDR2 YSYEKL. This CDR3 has 16 amino acids. Between the trimmed V and J ends, which lost 0 bases and 1 base, there was a span of 9 bases. CDR3 DNA: TGCGCCAGCAGCCAAGAGGTTAGCCGGAACACCGGGGAGCTGTTTTTT. Protein sequence: CASSQEVSRNTGELFF.

This clone was seen a few times. The chain joins TRBV6-5 to TRBJ1-4; no reliable D call. The CDR3 totals 14 residues. The germline CDR1 and CDR2 sequences are MNHEY and SVGAGI. V shed 3 bases and J shed 4 bases, with 9 bases lying between them. The CDR3 DNA reads as TGTGCCAGCAGTTATGGGCAGGATAATGAAAAACTGTTTTTT. It specifies CASSYGQDNEKLFF.

V usage is TRBV5-1 and J usage is TRBJ2-5, with TRBD2 matching 11 bases. Trimming at V came to 4 bases and at J to 2 bases, leaving 7 bases not matched to a gene. The CDR3 spans 16 residues. Germline assignment: CDR1 SGHRS and CDR2 YFSETQ. The CDR3 sequence is CASSVLTSGVQETQYF. In DNA, the CDR3 is TGCGCCAGCAGCGTATTGACTAGCGGGGTTCAAGAGACCCAGTACTTC.

This clone was recorded only once. V is TRBV29-1 and J is TRBJ1-1; D call uncertain. Germline CDR1 reads SQVTM; CDR2 reads ANQGSEA. The CDR3 has 13 amino acids. Trimming left V 5 bases short and J 2 bases short, with 12 bases between. The CDR3 sequence is CSVYKGGNTEAFF. DNA of the CDR3: TGCAGCGTTTATAAGGGAGGCAACACTGAAGCTTTCTTT.

This chain uses TRBV5-1 with TRBJ2-1, with 11 bases identical to TRBD2. Germline V lookup: CDR1 SGHRS, CDR2 YFSETQ. V gave up 4 bases and J gave up 6 bases; unmatched junction bases: 9. This CDR3 has 16 amino acids. CDR3 coding DNA: TGCGCCAGCAGCGTGGACGGGACTAGCGGAGGCAATGAGCAGTTCTTC. This encodes CASSVDGTSGGNEQFF.

This chain connects TRBV2 to TRBJ1-1; the match to TRBD1 covers 7 bases. The CDR3 has 15 amino acids. J was trimmed by 3 bases and V by 6 bases; bases with no gene match: 10. Germline loops: CDR1 SNHLY, CDR2 FYNNEI. Here the CDR3 DNA reads TGTGCCAGCAGCGCGACAGGGACGGCGCACACTGAAGCTTTCTTT. The encoded protein is CASSATGTAHTEAFF.

V usage is TRBV18 and J usage is TRBJ1-1; a weak D match, TRBD1 (5 bases). Germline lookup yields CDR1 KGHSH and CDR2 LQKENI. This CDR3 has 15 residues. Trimming cost V 1 base and J 1 base, with 10 bases left between them. CDR3 residues: CASSPRQGKNTEAFF. The CDR3 region has the DNA TGTGCCAGCTCACCACGGCAGGGAAAGAACACTGAAGCTTTCTTT.

V gene TRBV18 combines with J gene TRBJ1-1, with D maybe TRBD1 (6 bases). CDR1 and CDR2 from the germline V gene are KGHSH and LQKENI. This CDR3 is built from 18 residues. The V end lost 3 bases, the J end lost 0 bases, and 20 bases lay between the germline ends. The CDR3 reads CASSPGRGFMVMNTEAFF. As DNA, the CDR3 is TGTGCCAGCTCACCCGGGAGGGGGTTCATGGTTATGAACACTGAAGCTTTCTTT.